These 8 T cell receptor beta chains share one sample of origin, sequenced in a study of CD8 T cells in ankylosing spondylitis. The study's findings and limits: In ankylosing spondylitis blood, a motif of about 8 highly homologous TCR beta variants appeared characteristic.

TCRdb processed the 5' RACE reads anew with MiXCR; each CDR3 protein has one entry. In the table there are approximately 300,000 distinct CDR3 sequences, approximately 8% of which are singletons. Antigens of these TCRs are unknown. Sequenced input: blood, either unsorted or a sorted T cell fraction (not recorded which). Receptors were obtained from a male donor with ankylosing spondylitis.

About this clonotype itself: Given a much more abundant clone one base away, this may be a read error. The chain is built from TRBV7-3 and TRBJ2-5; no clear D. The CDR3 is 13 amino acids. Germline assignment: CDR1 SGHTA and CDR2 FQGTGA. V lost 1 base, J lost 7 bases, and 10 bases lay in between. The CDR3: CASSLMVWGTQYF. In nucleotides, the CDR3 is TGTGCCAGCAGCTTAATGGTCTGGGGGACCCAGTACTTC.

V and J are TRBV18 and TRBJ2-3; D might be TRBD1 (5 bases). Per germline, CDR1 KGHSH and CDR2 LQKENI. Trimming took 3 bases from V and 2 from J, leaving 9 bases between them. CDR3 size: 14 residues. CDR3 bases: TGTGCCAGCTCACCGGGGCTTGACACAGATACGCAGTATTTT. This codes for CASSPGLDTDTQYF.

This clonotype was counted only a few times. The V gene is TRBV7-9, the J gene TRBJ2-7; the D call may be TRBD1 or TRBD2 (5 bases each). Trimming removed 1 base from V and 6 bases from J, with 10 bases in between. Germline assignment: CDR1 SEHNR and CDR2 FQNEAQ (reference sequence). This CDR3 comprises 13 residues. The CDR3 is CASSLGEGTEQYF. For the CDR3, the DNA is TGTGCCAGCAGCTTAGGAGAGGGGACCGAGCAGTACTTC.

There are many counts of this clonotype. The DNA of the CDR3 is TGCAGTGCTAGTACTAGCGGGCCTCTCTACGAGCAGTACTTC. The encoded protein is CSASTSGPLYEQYF. The J gene is TRBJ2-7, the V gene TRBV20-1; 9 nucleotides line up with TRBD2. This CDR3 contains 14 residues. Trimming cost V 3 bases and J 3 bases; bases outside gene matches: 6. Germline CDR1 is DFQATT and CDR2 is SNEGSKA (reference sequence).

The chain couples TRBV3-1 to TRBJ2-1; the match to TRBD2 covers 10 bases. The CDR3 consists of 16 residues. The germline gives CDR1 LGHDT, CDR2 YNNKEL (reference sequence). V trimming: 2 bases; J trimming: 2 bases; junction bases outside the gene matches: 3. The CDR3 loop is CASSQSGRVTYNEQFF. The CDR3 coding sequence is TGTGCCAGCAGCCAAAGCGGGAGGGTAACCTACAATGAGCAGTTCTTC.

This clonotype came up many times. The rearrangement uses TRBV5-1 and TRBJ2-3; 8 bases are shared with TRBD2. The ends lost 4 bases at V and 2 bases at J; junction bases unmatched: 6. The germline V gene encodes CDR1 SGHRS and CDR2 YFSETQ. There are 15 residues in the CDR3. CDR3 sequence (DNA): TGCGCCAGCAGCCCCCCGCGGGGGGACACAGATACGCAGTATTTT. As protein: CASSPPRGDTDTQYF.

The chain uses TRBV2 and TRBJ1-5, with D possibly being TRBD1 (5 bases). CDR3 size: 14 residues. Trimming removed 6 bases at V and 7 bases at J, with 16 bases between. Germline V lookup: CDR1 SNHLY, CDR2 FYNNEI. CDR3 sequence: CASRYIGAGQPQHF. Written as DNA, the CDR3 is TGTGCCAGCAGGTATATAGGGGCCGGACAGCCCCAGCATTTT.

V gene TRBV4-3 combines with J gene TRBJ2-7; 7 nucleotides agree with TRBD1. Germline V gene lookup returns CDR1 LGHNA and CDR2 YSLEER. This CDR3 region has 14 residues. The V and J ends lost 3 bases and 2 bases, in that order; junction bases with no gene match: 4. The CDR3 DNA is TGCGCCAGCAGCCAGACGGGACAGACCTACGAGCAGTACTTC. Its protein product is CASSQTGQTYEQYF.